This passage covers 13 T cell receptor beta chains from one sample sequenced in a study of blood T cells in healthy people across ages. The authors ran a second PCR of 7 to 11 cycles using a sample-barcoded 5' primer and a J-beta primer mix. TCRdb processed the 5' RACE reads anew with MiXCR; each CDR3 protein has one entry. The table shows about 570,000 distinct CDR3 sequences, with about 26% occurring only once. Sequencing input: blood. All receptors come from a woman between 65 and 79 years old in good health.

V usage is TRBV6-6 and J usage is TRBJ2-3; D possibly corresponds to TRBD2 (6 bases). Germline CDR1 reads MNHNY; CDR2 reads SVGAGI (reference sequence). With 5 bases removed from V and 7 bases from J, the gap between germline ends came to 13 bases. The CDR3 loop spans 13 amino acids. CDR3 DNA: TGTGCCAGCAGTGAGACCCGGGGGAATACGCAGTATTTT. Protein sequence: CASSETRGNTQYF.

Ten or more counts support this clonotype. CDR3 bases: TGTGCCAGCAGCCAAGATCAAGCCTGGAGCTCCTACAATGAGCAGTTCTTC. Its translation is CASSQDQAWSSYNEQFF. The V call is TRBV14, the J call TRBJ2-1; no clear D. The CDR3 sequence is 17 residues long. The germline gives CDR1 SGHDN, CDR2 FVKESK. Trimming removed 0 bases from V and 0 bases from J, with 12 bases in between.

In the case of this clonotype: A junction end diverges from the germline sequence, so it may reflect a read error. This sequence joins TRBV6-4 and TRBJ2-5; D remains unclear. TRBJ2-1 explains the end of the DNA better; the J call may be wrong. This CDR3 spans 8 amino acids. Germline lookup yields CDR1 MRHNA and CDR2 SNTAGT. This chain's CDR3 is CASSEQFF. Written as DNA, the CDR3 is TGTGCCAGTAGTGAGCAGTTCTTC.

This clonotype was picked up a small number of times. The chain couples TRBV7-8 to TRBJ2-5, with D perhaps matching TRBD1 or TRBD2 (5 bases each). Between the trimmed V and J ends, which lost 4 bases and 5 bases, there was a span of 14 bases. This CDR3 comprises 14 residues. Germline assignment: CDR1 SGHVS and CDR2 FQNEAQ. CDR3 loop: CASSWDVGRETQYF. As DNA, the CDR3 is TGTGCCAGCAGCTGGGACGTGGGTAGGGAGACCCAGTACTTC.

This clonotype was observed a handful of times. V and J are TRBV25-1 and TRBJ1-1; 7 nucleotides line up with TRBD1. Germline CDR1 reads MGHDK; CDR2 reads SYGVNS. This CDR3 contains 12 residues. The J segment lost 11 bases and the V segment lost 4 bases, leaving 7 bases of the junction unmatched. The CDR3 DNA reads TGTGCCAGCAGTGGACAGGGTGTTACGGCTTTCTTT. It is translated as CASSGQGVTAFF. The full variable domain, with the rest looked up from reference TRBV25-1 and TRBJ1-1, is EADIYQTPRYLVIGTGKKITLECSQTMGHDKMYWYQQDPGMELHLIHYSYGVNSTEKGDLSSESTVSRIRTEHFPLTLESARPSHTSQYLCASSGQGVTAFFGQGTRLTVV.

The V call is TRBV20-1, the J call TRBJ1-1; D remains ambiguous. This CDR3 is built from 14 residues. Trimming cost V 3 bases and J 5 bases, with 16 bases left between them. Germline V lookup: CDR1 DFQATT, CDR2 SNEGSKA (reference sequence). CDR3 in DNA: TGCAGTGCTAGCGAGAGTCCCCAGTATACTGAAGCTTTCTTT. This codes for CSASESPQYTEAFF.

In this sample, this clonotype turned up a few times. For the CDR3, the DNA is TGTGCCAGCAGCGTAGCTCCGGGTGGCGCCGGGATGCAGTACTTC. This sequence encodes CASSVAPGGAGMQYF. This chain connects TRBV9 to TRBJ2-7; the D gene is possibly TRBD2 (5 bases). The germline gives CDR1 SGDLS, CDR2 YYNGEE. This CDR3 contains 15 residues. Trimming stripped 0 bases from V and 9 bases from J, with 19 bases between.

The chain combines TRBV12-5 with TRBJ2-5, with D maybe TRBD2 (6 bases). V lost 5 bases, J lost 4 bases, and 17 bases lay in between. Germline V gene sequence: CDR1 LGHNT, CDR2 FRNRAP. The CDR3 is 15 residues long. The CDR3, as DNA: TGTGCTAGTGGTCCTGGGGCTGCGGGGTCAGAGACCCAGTACTTC. Translating it yields CASGPGAAGSETQYF.

This clonotype was found many times. V is TRBV2 and J is TRBJ1-2, with a possible D match to TRBD1 (5 bases). CDR3 size: 15 residues. The V gene lost 7 bases and the J gene lost 8 bases, with 23 bases spanning the gap. Per the germline V gene, CDR1 is SNHLY and CDR2 is FYNNEI. The DNA for the CDR3 is TGTGCCAGCATAGAGACAGTCTATTTTGATGGGGGCTACACCTTC. Translated, it gives CASIETVYFDGGYTF.

The gene calls are TRBV9 and TRBJ2-2; D is unresolved. V was pared by 0 bases and J by 4 bases, with 16 bases between. The CDR3 contains 17 residues. Germline V gene sequence: CDR1 SGDLS, CDR2 YYNGEE. The CDR3 spells CASSVEVGRAGTGELFF. The CDR3 DNA follows: TGTGCCAGCAGCGTAGAGGTAGGAAGGGCTGGCACCGGGGAGCTGTTTTTT.

The gene calls are TRBV5-1 and TRBJ2-5, with D unclear. The CDR3 runs to 13 residues. V was shortened by 6 bases and J by 2 bases, with 11 bases between the two germline ends. Germline CDR1 SGHRS, CDR2 YFSETQ. The CDR3, as DNA: TGCGCCAGCAACTCGGGCCATCAAGAGACCCAGTACTTC. As protein: CASNSGHQETQYF.

The J gene is TRBJ2-5, the V gene TRBV6-1; D unclear. The CDR3 extends over 17 amino acids. CDR1 is MNHNS and CDR2 is SASEGT in the germline V gene. Trimming removed 5 bases from V and 1 base from J, with 20 bases in between. The CDR3 loop reads CASSPFPSRMLQETQYF. Here the CDR3 DNA reads TGTGCCAGCAGTCCATTCCCGTCTAGGATGCTCCAAGAGACCCAGTACTTC.

The chain recombines TRBV29-1 with TRBJ2-7, with a tentative D call TRBD1 (5 bases). V was pared by 0 bases and J by 4 bases, with 10 bases between. Germline loops: CDR1 SQVTM, CDR2 ANQGSEA. This CDR3 is 13 amino acids long. In DNA, the CDR3 is TGCAGCGTTGAAGAGGGGCCGGCTTACGAGCAGTACTTC. The encoded protein is CSVEEGPAYEQYF.